This T cell receptor beta chain was profiled in a study of identical twins. Overall study findings and caveats: Interpretation of the results relied on cross-sectional statistical analysis and not on following the same donors.

A single record per CDR3 protein comes from TCRdb applying MiXCR to the 5' RACE reads. Among 400,000 to 650,000 distinct CDR3 sequences listed, 22% were seen once. No donor was unhealthy or non-Caucasian. About this clonotype: Its antigen is currently unknown.

The CDR3 consists of 16 residues. V was pared by 4 bases and J by 4 bases, with 19 bases between. Germline V gives CDR1 SGHAT, CDR2 FQNNGV. The same specimen was also included in a second study, on T cells expressing NK-cell markers. As that study records: Of eight sequenced donors, seven were HCMV-seropositive and one HCMV-seronegative. Researchers report these clonotypes also headed the CD3+CD56-NKG2C+ fraction in a few donors.

This receptor was taken from a woman under 30 in good health. The sample was CD4+ T cells sorted from blood. This rearrangement joins TRBV11-2 to TRBJ2-5, with D uncertain. This CDR3 reads CASSSSYLGSGETQYF. The CDR3 coding sequence is TGTGCCAGCAGCTCATCGTACCTAGGATCTGGAGAGACCCAGTACTTC. Full variable domain (rest looked up from reference TRBV11-2 and TRBJ2-5): EAGVAQSPRYKIIEKRQSVAFWCNPISGHATLYWYQQILGQGPKLLIQFQNNGVVDDSQLPKDRFSAERLKGVDSTLKIQPAKLEDSAVYLCASSSSYLGSGETQYFGPGTRLLVL.